This entry features one T cell receptor (beta chain) sequence. Its antigen remains unidentified. The data are from a study of CD8 T cells in Susac syndrome. Study observations and caveats: In total CD8+ repertoires, approximately 15 Susac-specific public clones were found, and CD8+ TEMRA repertoires had about 5. Clonal expansion was present among Susac CD8+ cells. This expansion reached its peak in TEMRA cells and in active patients.

About 0.5 to 1 ug RNA was reverse transcribed with random hexamers. Amplification of TCR beta CDR3 across 54 Vbeta and 13 Jbeta was performed with immunoSEQ multiplex PCR. One entry per CDR3 protein, called by TCRdb with MiXCR from the immunoSEQ multiplex PCR reads. The sample contains around 90,000 distinct CDR3 sequences, approximately 96% of which appear only once. Germline-derived CDR1 and CDR2 are DFQATT and SNEGSKA (reference sequence). Trimming removed 0 bases at V and 11 bases at J, with 11 bases between. The CDR3 runs 12 residues. J is TRBJ1-5 and V is TRBV20-1, with D hard to call. Input material: CD8+ T cells from PBMCs. The sequence came from a human donor with Susac syndrome. The CDR3 region is CSARDVGTAQHF. In DNA, the CDR3 is TGCAGTGCTAGAGATGTCGGAACAGCCCAGCATTTT.